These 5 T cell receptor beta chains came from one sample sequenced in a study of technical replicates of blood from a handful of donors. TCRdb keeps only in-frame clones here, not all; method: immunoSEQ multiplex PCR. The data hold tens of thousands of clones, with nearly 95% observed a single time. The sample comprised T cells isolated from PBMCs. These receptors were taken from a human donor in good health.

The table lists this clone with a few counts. This CDR3 reads CAFRLSNTEAFF. Here the CDR3 DNA reads TGTGCCTTTAGACTCTCGAACACTGAAGCTTTCTTT. The V gene is TRBV21-1, the J gene TRBJ1-1. TRBV21-1 is a pseudogene locus. CDR3 length equals 12 residues.

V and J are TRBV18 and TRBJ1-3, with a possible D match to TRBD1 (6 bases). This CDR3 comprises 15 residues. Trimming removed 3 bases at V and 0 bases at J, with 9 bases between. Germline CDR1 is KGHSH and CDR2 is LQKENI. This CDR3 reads CASSPDRSSGNTIYF. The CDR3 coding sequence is TGTGCCAGCTCACCCGACAGGAGCTCTGGAAACACCATATATTTT.

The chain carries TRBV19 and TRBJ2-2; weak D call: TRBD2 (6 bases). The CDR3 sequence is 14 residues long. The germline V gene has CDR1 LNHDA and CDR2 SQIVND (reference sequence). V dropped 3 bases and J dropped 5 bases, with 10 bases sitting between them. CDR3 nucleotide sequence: TGTGCCAGTAGTATTACGGAGGGGACCGGGGAGCTGTTTTTT. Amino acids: CASSITEGTGELFF.

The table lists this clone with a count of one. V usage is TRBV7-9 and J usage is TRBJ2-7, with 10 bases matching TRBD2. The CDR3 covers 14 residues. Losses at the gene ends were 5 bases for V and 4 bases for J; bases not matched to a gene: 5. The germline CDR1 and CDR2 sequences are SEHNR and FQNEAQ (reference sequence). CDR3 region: CASSQGLAQYEQYF. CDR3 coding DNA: TGTGCCAGCAGCCAGGGACTAGCGCAATACGAGCAGTACTTC.

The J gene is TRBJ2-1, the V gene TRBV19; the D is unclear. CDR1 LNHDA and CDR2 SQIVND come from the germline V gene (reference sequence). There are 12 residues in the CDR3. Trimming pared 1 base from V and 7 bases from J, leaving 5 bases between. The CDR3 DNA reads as TGTGCCAGTAGTATAGGCGAAAATGAGCAGTTCTTC. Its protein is CASSIGENEQFF.